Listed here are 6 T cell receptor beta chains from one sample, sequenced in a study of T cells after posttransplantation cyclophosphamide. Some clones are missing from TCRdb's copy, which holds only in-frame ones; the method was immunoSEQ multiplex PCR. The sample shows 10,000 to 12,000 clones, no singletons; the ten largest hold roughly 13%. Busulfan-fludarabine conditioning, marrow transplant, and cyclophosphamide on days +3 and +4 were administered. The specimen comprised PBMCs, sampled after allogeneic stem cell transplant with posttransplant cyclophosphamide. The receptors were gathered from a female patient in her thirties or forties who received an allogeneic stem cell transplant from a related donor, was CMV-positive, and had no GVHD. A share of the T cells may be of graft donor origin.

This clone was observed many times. The CDR3 DNA reads TGTGCCAGCTCTAACAGGGGTATTCGGTCACCCCTCCACTTT. Encoded protein: CASSNRGIRSPLHF. This chain connects TRBV2 to TRBJ1-6, with 7 nucleotides matching TRBD1. J gave up 10 bases and V 8 bases, and 11 bases lay outside the gene matches. The germline V gene has CDR1 SNHLY and CDR2 FYNNEI. The CDR3 contains 14 residues.

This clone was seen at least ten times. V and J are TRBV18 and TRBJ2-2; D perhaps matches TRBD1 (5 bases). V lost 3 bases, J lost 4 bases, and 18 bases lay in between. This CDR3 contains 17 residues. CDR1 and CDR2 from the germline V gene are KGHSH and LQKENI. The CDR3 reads CASSPFQGNSGTGELFF. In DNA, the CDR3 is TGTGCCAGCTCACCCTTCCAGGGTAATTCGGGCACCGGGGAGCTGTTTTTT.

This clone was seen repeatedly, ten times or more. Written as DNA, the CDR3 is TGTGCCAGCTCACCGGGACTCCAGGATACGCAGTATTTT. Translation gives CASSPGLQDTQYF. The rearrangement uses TRBV18 and TRBJ2-3; D might be TRBD2 (6 bases). This CDR3 region has 13 residues. CDR1 and CDR2 (germline): KGHSH, LQKENI. V was trimmed by 3 bases and J by 6 bases, leaving 10 bases between them.

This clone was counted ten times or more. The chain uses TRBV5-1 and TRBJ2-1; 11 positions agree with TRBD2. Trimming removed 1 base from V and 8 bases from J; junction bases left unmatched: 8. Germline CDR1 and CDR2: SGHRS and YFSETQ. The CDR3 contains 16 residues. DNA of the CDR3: TGCGCCAGCAGCTTGCCTACTAGCGGGGGTGGAGATGAGCAGTTCTTC. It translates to CASSLPTSGGGDEQFF.

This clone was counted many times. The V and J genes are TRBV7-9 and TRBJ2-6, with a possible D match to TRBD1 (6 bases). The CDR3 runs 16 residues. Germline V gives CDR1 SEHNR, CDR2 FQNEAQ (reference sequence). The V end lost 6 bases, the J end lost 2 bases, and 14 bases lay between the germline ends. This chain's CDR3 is CASRGDIPPGANVLTF. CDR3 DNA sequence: TGTGCCAGCAGGGGGGACATCCCCCCTGGGGCCAACGTCCTGACTTTC.

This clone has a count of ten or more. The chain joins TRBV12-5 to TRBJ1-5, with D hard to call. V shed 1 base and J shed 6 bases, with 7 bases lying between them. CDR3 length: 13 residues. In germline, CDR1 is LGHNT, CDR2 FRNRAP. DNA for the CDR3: TGTGCTAGTGGTTTGGGACCTAGTCAGCCCCAGCATTTT. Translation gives CASGLGPSQPQHF.